This T cell receptor beta chain was captured by sequencing in a study of identical twins. V shed 6 bases and J shed 5 bases, with 20 bases lying between them. Germline V gene data show CDR1 as SGHTA and CDR2 as FQGNSA. The CDR3 totals 15 residues. TCRdb passed the 5' RACE reads through MiXCR, listing each CDR3 protein once. The profile shows hundreds of thousands of distinct CDR3 sequences, 20% to 25% of them singletons. This sample also belongs to another study, concerning T cells expressing NK-cell markers.

The clonotype comes from a woman in her late teens or twenties in good health. This chain uses TRBV7-2 with TRBJ2-7; D is possibly TRBD2 (6 bases). Sequencing used PBMCs. This CDR3 reads CASSRPGLHPDEQYF. The DNA of the CDR3 is TGTGCCAGCAGTCGTCCGGGACTCCACCCCGACGAGCAGTACTTC.